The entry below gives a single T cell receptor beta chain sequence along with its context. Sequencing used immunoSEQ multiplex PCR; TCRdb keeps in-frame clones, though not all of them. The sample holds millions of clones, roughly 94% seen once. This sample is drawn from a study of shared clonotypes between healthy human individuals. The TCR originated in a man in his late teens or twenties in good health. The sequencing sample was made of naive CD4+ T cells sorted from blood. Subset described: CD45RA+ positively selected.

DNA for the CDR3: TGTGCCAGCAGTGAACCGAACTCTGGGGCCAACGTCCTGACTTTC. It codes for CASSEPNSGANVLTF. The chain recombines TRBV6-1 with TRBJ2-6; unclear D gene. Germline loops: CDR1 MNHNS, CDR2 SASEGT. Trimming took off 2 bases at V and 0 bases at J, with 5 bases between the two ends. This CDR3 region has 15 residues.